What follows is one T cell receptor beta chain and its context. Generated by immunoSEQ multiplex PCR, the TCRdb table keeps only in-frame clones and is missing some. The sample contains 77,000 or so clones, less than 95% of which appear only once. The junction had 9 bases not matched to a gene; V was cut back by 1 base and J by 0 bases. Germline V gene lookup returns CDR1 SGHTA and CDR2 FQGTGA. The CDR3 extends over 18 amino acids. The sample originates from a study of OX40 agonist ivuxolimab in advanced cancers. The J gene is TRBJ2-7, the V gene TRBV7-3, with 10 bases matching TRBD2. This specimen was CD4+ or CD8+ T cells sorted from blood, taken in a trial of the OX40 agonist ivuxolimab. The source of this sequence is an adult with an advanced solid tumor such as melanoma, head and neck, liver or kidney cancer. CDR3 in amino acids: CASSLNPPTSGVSYEQYF. The CDR3 nucleotides are TGTGCCAGCAGCTTAAACCCCCCTACTAGCGGGGTCTCCTACGAGCAGTACTTC. The full variable domain, its missing parts supplied by reference TRBV7-3 and TRBJ2-7, is GAGVSQTPSNKVTEKGKYVELRCDPISGHTALYWYRQSLGQGPEFLIYFQGTGAADDSGLPNDRFFAVRPEGSVSTLKIQRTERGDSAVYLCASSLNPPTSGVSYEQYFGPGTRLTVT.